This T cell receptor beta chain was retrieved from a study of human T cells and chemical hapten exposure listed by TCRdb under 2021. Looking at the study overall: For sensitization, 2% DPC in acetone was applied to an approximately 2 cm by approximately 2 cm area of upper inner arm skin. Patients additionally received weekly therapeutic DPC doses to the scalp throughout the roughly 25-week study period. This study followed changes in the peripheral blood TCR repertoire in vivo during primary and secondary sensitization of alopecia patients to the hapten diphenylcyclopropenone (DPC). Libraries were pooled for sequencing, and variation in per-sample TCR yields was attributed mainly to small differences in library volumes within the pool. Blood was sampled from patients pre-sensitization (week 0) and at 2, 6 and about 24 weeks after DPC sensitization. The patient cohort, mostly female, included alopecia areata with under or over 50% scalp involvement, alopecia totalis and alopecia universalis. Approximately 30 alopecia patients provided blood for TCR sequencing at one to four time points (pre-sensitization, 2, 6 and 24 weeks). Patch tests used Finn chambers with 0.01% DPC on the upper back, scored after 6 days by International Contact Dermatitis Research Group standards. What the authors observed across the whole study: DPC sensitization did not change how many TCRs were above 1 in 1000 frequency, and no evidence was found of alterations in global repertoire structure. Patch test score correlated positively with the number of PT1 expanded TCRs, reaching significance at thresholds 8, 16 and 32 but not at 4. All patients had alopecia, a presumed autoimmune disease, so their immune response might differ from that of healthy individuals. Significantly more large CDR3 similarity clusters were formed by expanded TCRs than by pre-sensitization or healthy control sets, consistent with antigen-driven responses. Repeated subsampling changed both the strength of the expansion versus patch-test correlation and the threshold at which that correlation became significant.

The library was prepared using RACE. TCRdb lists the instrument as NextSeq 500. During library preparation, unique molecular identifiers were attached to individual cDNA molecules so that TCRs could be counted in a quantitative, reproducible way. From each blood RNA sample, both TCR alpha and TCR beta chains were sequenced. Concerning the study's data processing: Samples had a median of about 96,000 TCRs, with a range from about 23,224 to 690,600. V, J and CDR3 annotation of the TCR reads was carried out using the Decombinator software suite. To make PS versus PT1 abundance plots, every sample was subsampled to the same number of TCRs (28,000). TCRs were defined as expanded if absent before sensitization and observed at least eight times at the 2-week time point. The public reads were reprocessed in TCRdb via fastp at Q25 and MiXCR, keeping in-frame beta chains. CDR3 protein duplicates are merged, each entry listing the most common genes and DNA. In this record, the V and J calls reflect TCRdb's handling and not the investigators' own analysis. This sample holds some 110,000 distinct CDR3 sequences; roughly 12% were observed only once. 2% to 2.5% of the sample is held by the ten biggest clonotypes.

The time point label of this sample denotes: patch test 3, about 24 weeks after DPC sensitization. Per the publication, the treatment or condition label means: therapeutic diphenylcyclopropenone sensitization with weekly scalp DPC. At each patch-test visit, blood was drawn before the patch test was applied. To be eligible, patients had to be aged 18 to 70, diagnosed with alopecia and judged suitable for DPC therapy, while pregnant patients were excluded. Unfractionated whole blood was collected in Tempus Blood RNA tubes, and total RNA was extracted from that blood. Note on this clonotype: The clone's antigen remains unknown. No qualities accompany the bases; no much larger clone lies one base away.

For CDR1 and CDR2, the germline V gene (reference sequence) lists PRHDT and FYEKMQ. From its cysteine to its phenylalanine, the CDR3 spans 15 amino acids. The entry retains the CDR3 DNA only, 45 bases that are in frame from base 1. V ends up 0 bases short and J 2 bases short, with an unmatched junction base count of 1. The V and J segments used are TRBV13 and TRBJ1-2, with TRBD1 matching 9 junction bases. Source: whole blood, taken in connection with sensitization to the hapten diphenylcyclopropenone (DPC). This clonotype was obtained from a woman aged 45-60 years with alopecia areata. Some clones in this sample may be carry-over from other donors' samples. The CDR3 amino acid sequence is: CASSLGGTGNYGYTF. The DNA sequence is TGTGCCAGCAGCTTAGGCGGGACAGGGAACTATGGCTACACCTTC. When the CDR3 is completed using the reference TRBV13 and TRBJ1-2 genes on either side, the full variable domain is AAGVIQSPRHLIKEKRETATLKCYPIPRHDTVYWYQQGPGQDPQFLISFYEKMQSDKGSIPDRFSAQQFSDYHSELNMSSLELGDSALYFCASSLGGTGNYGYTFGSGTRLTVV.